The rows below give T cell receptor beta chains drawn from one sample of a study of OX40 agonist ivuxolimab in advanced cancers. Using immunoSEQ multiplex PCR, the repertoire was profiled, and TCRdb retains in-frame clones only, with some absent. The profile shows around 61,000 clones, 82% of them singletons. The input for sequencing was CD4+ or CD8+ T cells sorted from blood, taken in a trial of the OX40 agonist ivuxolimab. These receptors came from an adult with an advanced solid tumor such as melanoma, head and neck, liver or kidney cancer. The CDR3 runs from the conserved cysteine through the conserved F or W. A D gene is named only where the DNA matches it firmly. Clone size is given for some rows only: seen once, a few or many times, or a class if the clone is expanded.

TRBV7-2	few	TRBJ2-7	-	CASSLAGAVGFEQYF	TGTGCCAGCAGCTTAGCAGGAGCGGTGGGCTTCGAGCAGTACTTC
TRBV15	-	TRBJ2-4	TRBD2	CATSTWREGPSAKNIQYF	TGTGCCACCAGCACCTGGCGGGAGGGTCCATCGGCCAAAAACATTCAGTACTTC
TRBV25-1	once	TRBJ1-5	TRBD1	CASSEGQGEANQPQHF	TGTGCCAGCAGTGAAGGACAGGGTGAGGCGAATCAGCCCCAGCATTTT
TRBV5-4	-	TRBJ1-4	-	CASSRGTSATNEKLFF	TGTGCCAGCAGCAGGGGGACTAGCGCAACTAATGAAAAACTGTTTTTT
TRBV5-1	-	TRBJ1-1	-	CASSQSPGNTEAFF	TGCGCCAGCAGCCAGAGCCCGGGGAACACTGAAGCTTTCTTT
TRBV10-2	-	TRBJ1-1	-	CASSDARTNTEAFF	TGCGCCAGCAGTGATGCCAGGACTAACACTGAAGCTTTCTTT
TRBV5-6	-	TRBJ1-4	-	CASSFFRTQFNEKLFF	TGTGCCAGCAGCTTTTTCCGAACCCAATTTAATGAAAAACTGTTTTTT
TRBV9	-	TRBJ1-5	-	CASSALQPPTDSNQPQHF	TGTGCCAGCAGCGCCCTCCAGCCCCCGACAGATAGCAATCAGCCCCAGCATTTT
TRBV7-2	-	TRBJ1-1	-	CASSLRSRVTEAFF	TGTGCCAGCAGCTTACGCAGTCGGGTAACTGAAGCTTTCTTT
TRBV29-1	-	TRBJ2-3	TRBD2	CSVGTSGSADTQYF	TGCAGCGTGGGGACTAGCGGGAGTGCAGATACGCAGTATTTT
TRBV18	-	TRBJ2-7	TRBD2	CASSPGTSGNEQYF	TGTGCCAGCTCACCAGGGACTAGCGGGAACGAGCAGTACTTC
TRBV7-2	-	TRBJ2-3	-	CASSSGSLPRTDTQYF	TGTGCCAGCAGCTCTGGGTCGCTCCCGAGGACAGATACGCAGTATTTT
TRBV2	-	TRBJ2-5	-	CASSVQETQYF	TGTGCCAGCAGTGTACAAGAGACCCAGTACTTC
TRBV11-3	-	TRBJ2-5	TRBD2	CASSLTSGMTETQYF	TGTGCCAGCAGCTTAACTAGCGGGATGACGGAGACCCAGTACTTC
TRBV11-1	-	TRBJ1-3	TRBD1	CASSYLRDSGNTIYF	TGTGCCAGCAGCTACCTCCGGGACAGTGGAAACACCATATATTTT
TRBV5-1	once	TRBJ1-6	TRBD1	CASGGTDSNSPLHF	TGCGCCAGCGGGGGGACAGACTCTAATTCACCCCTCCACTTT
TRBV6-5	once	TRBJ2-3	TRBD1	CASRRGPDTQYF	TGTGCCAGCAGGAGGGGGCCAGATACGCAGTATTTT
TRBV30	-	TRBJ1-5	-	CAWSVPVQELPYSNQPQHF	TGTGCCTGGAGTGTACCGGTACAGGAGTTACCGTATAGCAATCAGCCCCAGCATTTT
TRBV6-1	-	TRBJ1-2	-	CASSQATGGYTF	TGTGCCAGCAGCCAAGCGACAGGCGGCTACACCTTC
TRBV5-1	-	TRBJ2-5	TRBD2	CASSPRVAGGQETQYF	TGCGCCAGCTCCCCAAGGGTAGCGGGAGGTCAAGAGACCCAGTACTTC
TRBV6-1	-	TRBJ2-5	TRBD2	CASRGLAGEGETQYF	TGTGCCAGCAGAGGGCTAGCGGGAGAGGGGGAGACCCAGTACTTC
TRBV7-9	-	TRBJ2-5	-	CASSSKGLQETQYF	TGTGCCAGCAGCTCGAAGGGCTTACAAGAGACCCAGTACTTC
TRBV11-2	-	TRBJ2-4	-	CASSHPGRAKNIQYF	TGTGCCAGCAGCCACCCCGGCAGGGCCAAAAACATTCAGTACTTC
TRBV19	-	TRBJ1-2	-	CASSPTGSYGYTF	TGTGCCAGTAGCCCAACAGGGTCCTATGGCTACACCTTC
TRBV18	-	TRBJ2-4	TRBD1	CASSPPGQGINIQYF	TGTGCCAGCTCACCCCCGGGACAGGGGATTAACATTCAGTACTTC
TRBV28	-	TRBJ2-2	-	CASSLQASGELFF	TGTGCCAGCAGTTTACAGGCTTCCGGGGAGCTGTTTTTT
TRBV19	-	TRBJ2-2	-	CASSRRRLSNTGELFF	TGTGCCAGTAGCAGACGGCGGCTTTCTAACACCGGGGAGCTGTTTTTT
TRBV27	-	TRBJ1-5	-	CASSLSVGQPQHF	TGTGCCAGCAGTTTATCGGTGGGTCAGCCCCAGCATTTT
TRBV28	-	TRBJ2-7	TRBD1	CASSWIGGPNYEQYF	TGTGCCAGCAGTTGGATAGGGGGCCCCAACTACGAGCAGTACTTC